These T cell receptor beta chains were read from a single sample in a study of sequential checkpoint blockade in melanoma. The protocol was immunoSEQ multiplex PCR, while the TCRdb copy is restricted to in-frame clones and leaves out a portion. Of more than 9,000 clones detected, 60% to 80% appear once; the ten largest clones hold about 28%. The sample was CD8+ T cells sorted from blood (inferred from file names), taken from a patient given nivolumab and ipilimumab in sequence. The receptor set was obtained from a human donor with melanoma. CDR3s include the opening cysteine and the closing phenylalanine or tryptophan. A D gene is named only where the DNA matches it firmly. Rows may omit the clone size; those that give it use once, few, many or a size class.

clone size: -
V gene: TRBV4-3
D gene: -
J gene: TRBJ2-7
CDR3 protein: CASSQSLGNSYEQYF
CDR3 DNA: TGCGCCAGCAGCCAGTCCCTTGGCAATTCCTACGAGCAGTACTTC

clone size: -
V gene: TRBV27
D gene: TRBD2
J gene: TRBJ2-1
CDR3 protein: CASSLRTGGRPYNEQFF
CDR3 DNA: TGTGCCAGCAGTCTACGCACTGGCGGGAGACCCTACAATGAGCAGTTCTTC

clone size: medium-sized
V gene: TRBV15
D gene: TRBD1
J gene: TRBJ2-2
CDR3 protein: CATSHTGDTGELFF
CDR3 DNA: TGTGCCACCAGCCATACAGGGGACACCGGGGAGCTGTTTTTT

clone size: -
V gene: TRBV19
D gene: -
J gene: TRBJ1-1
CDR3 protein: CASSIGGRETGKAFF
CDR3 DNA: TGTGCCAGTAGTATAGGGGGGAGGGAAACCGGGAAAGCTTTCTTT

clone size: few
V gene: TRBV11-2
D gene: -
J gene: TRBJ2-5
CDR3 protein: CASKSAGRNPYF
CDR3 DNA: TGTGCCAGCAAGTCCGCGGGCCGAAACCCGTACTTC

clone size: -
V gene: TRBV7-9
D gene: TRBD1
J gene: TRBJ1-5
CDR3 protein: CASSPLDRGPSNQPQHF
CDR3 DNA: TGTGCCAGCAGCCCACTAGACAGGGGGCCTAGCAATCAGCCCCAGCATTTT

clone size: medium-sized
V gene: TRBV20-1
D gene: TRBD1
J gene: TRBJ1-2
CDR3 protein: CSATGQGYTF
CDR3 DNA: TGCAGTGCGACGGGACAGGGCTACACCTTC

clone size: -
V gene: TRBV5-1
D gene: TRBD1
J gene: TRBJ2-2
CDR3 protein: CASSLIGGANTGELFF
CDR3 DNA: TGCGCCAGCAGCTTGATAGGGGGCGCGAACACCGGGGAGCTGTTTTTT

clone size: few
V gene: TRBV5-6
D gene: -
J gene: TRBJ2-1
CDR3 protein: CASSLSGGVSYNEQFF
CDR3 DNA: TGTGCCAGCAGCTTGAGTGGGGGCGTCTCCTACAATGAGCAGTTCTTC

clone size: -
V gene: TRBV15
D gene: TRBD2
J gene: TRBJ2-7
CDR3 protein: CATTRGGTAREQYF
CDR3 DNA: TGTGCCACCACCCGGGGGGGGACGGCGCGCGAGCAGTACTTC

clone size: -
V gene: TRBV13
D gene: TRBD2
J gene: TRBJ2-1
CDR3 protein: CASSLAVTSGSYNEQFF
CDR3 DNA: TGTGCCAGCAGCTTAGCGGTCACTAGCGGCTCCTACAATGAGCAGTTCTTC

clone size: -
V gene: TRBV7-6
D gene: TRBD1
J gene: TRBJ1-3
CDR3 protein: CASSSRGTGEVNTIYF
CDR3 DNA: TGTGCCAGCAGCTCTCGAGGGACAGGGGAGGTCAACACCATATATTTT

clone size: medium-sized
V gene: TRBV10-2
D gene: -
J gene: TRBJ2-7
CDR3 protein: CASSPTVDPYEQYF
CDR3 DNA: TGCGCCAGCAGCCCTACAGTAGACCCCTACGAGCAGTACTTC

clone size: few
V gene: TRBV2
D gene: TRBD1
J gene: TRBJ2-7
CDR3 protein: CASSEGTGPYEQYF
CDR3 DNA: TGTGCCAGCAGTGAAGGGACAGGACCTTACGAGCAGTACTTC

clone size: -
V gene: TRBV5-6
D gene: -
J gene: TRBJ2-2
CDR3 protein: CASSAVHVSNTGELFF
CDR3 DNA: TGTGCCAGCAGCGCGGTCCACGTTTCGAACACCGGGGAGCTGTTTTTT

clone size: -
V gene: TRBV11-1
D gene: -
J gene: TRBJ2-4
CDR3 protein: CASSKDSRVGDIQYF
CDR3 DNA: TGTGCCAGCAGCAAAGACAGCAGGGTTGGGGACATTCAGTACTTC

clone size: -
V gene: TRBV10-1
D gene: TRBD2
J gene: TRBJ2-2
CDR3 protein: CASTSSGTTGELFF
CDR3 DNA: TGCGCCAGCACGTCTAGCGGAACAACCGGGGAGCTGTTTTTT

clone size: -
V gene: TRBV10-2
D gene: TRBD1
J gene: TRBJ2-7
CDR3 protein: CASSNNDRAEYEQYF
CDR3 DNA: TGCGCCAGCAGTAACAATGACAGGGCCGAGTACGAGCAGTACTTC

clone size: medium-sized
V gene: TRBV7-9
D gene: TRBD1
J gene: TRBJ1-4
CDR3 protein: CASSPGTGNEKLFF
CDR3 DNA: TGTGCCAGCAGCCCCGGGACAGGGAATGAAAAACTGTTTTTT

clone size: -
V gene: TRBV5-4
D gene: -
J gene: TRBJ2-7
CDR3 protein: CASSLSGGYEQYF
CDR3 DNA: TGTGCCAGCAGCTTATCAGGTGGATACGAGCAGTACTTC

clone size: -
V gene: TRBV4-2
D gene: TRBD1
J gene: TRBJ2-7
CDR3 protein: CASSRSGTGGYEQYF
CDR3 DNA: TGTGCCAGCAGCCGTTCCGGGACAGGGGGGTACGAGCAGTACTTC

clone size: -
V gene: TRBV6-5
D gene: TRBD2
J gene: TRBJ2-7
CDR3 protein: CASSYGTSSYEQYF
CDR3 DNA: TGTGCCAGCAGTTACGGGACTAGCTCCTACGAGCAGTACTTC

clone size: -
V gene: TRBV27
D gene: TRBD2
J gene: TRBJ2-7
CDR3 protein: CASSSLAGGLYEQYF
CDR3 DNA: TGTGCCAGCAGTTCACTAGCGGGAGGTCTCTACGAGCAGTACTTC

clone size: -
V gene: TRBV7-2
D gene: TRBD2
J gene: TRBJ2-5
CDR3 protein: CASSLLAGGGETQYF
CDR3 DNA: TGTGCCAGCAGCTTACTGGCGGGAGGGGGAGAGACCCAGTACTTC

clone size: few
V gene: TRBV7-9
D gene: -
J gene: TRBJ2-7
CDR3 protein: CASSHEDGGSYEQYF
CDR3 DNA: TGTGCCAGCAGCCACGAGGACGGAGGCTCCTACGAGCAGTACTTC

clone size: -
V gene: TRBV29-1
D gene: TRBD2
J gene: TRBJ2-5
CDR3 protein: CSVKSGGLRETQYF
CDR3 DNA: TGCAGCGTTAAAAGCGGGGGGCTTCGGGAGACCCAGTACTTC

clone size: -
V gene: TRBV5-1
D gene: TRBD1
J gene: TRBJ1-2
CDR3 protein: CASSSLLTGDYGYTF
CDR3 DNA: TGCGCCAGCAGCTCCCTCCTGACAGGGGACTATGGCTACACCTTC

clone size: -
V gene: TRBV5-1
D gene: -
J gene: TRBJ1-6
CDR3 protein: CASSPLGTGERPLHF
CDR3 DNA: TGCGCCAGCAGCCCGCTGGGCACGGGAGAGAGACCCCTCCACTTT

clone size: -
V gene: TRBV28
D gene: -
J gene: TRBJ2-7
CDR3 protein: CASSLGDWSAYEQYF
CDR3 DNA: TGTGCCAGCAGTTTGGGGGACTGGAGCGCCTACGAGCAGTACTTC

clone size: -
V gene: TRBV6-5
D gene: TRBD2
J gene: TRBJ2-7
CDR3 protein: CASSYSAGESYEQYF
CDR3 DNA: TGTGCCAGCAGTTACTCCGCGGGAGAATCCTACGAGCAGTACTTC

clone size: -
V gene: TRBV6-5
D gene: TRBD2
J gene: TRBJ2-5
CDR3 protein: CASSRGDFRQETQYF
CDR3 DNA: TGTGCCAGCAGTCGGGGGGATTTTCGTCAAGAGACCCAGTACTTC

clone size: -
V gene: TRBV21-1
D gene: -
J gene: TRBJ2-1
CDR3 protein: CASSKGGGFHYNEQFF
CDR3 DNA: TGTGCCAGCAGCAAAGGGGGGGGTTTTCACTACAATGAGCAGTTCTTC

clone size: few
V gene: TRBV14
D gene: -
J gene: TRBJ2-7
CDR3 protein: CASSQGGHEQYF
CDR3 DNA: TGTGCCAGCAGCCAAGGGGGCCACGAGCAGTACTTC

clone size: few
V gene: TRBV19
D gene: -
J gene: TRBJ1-1
CDR3 protein: CASRWRGTEAFF
CDR3 DNA: TGTGCCAGTAGATGGAGGGGAACTGAAGCTTTCTTT

clone size: -
V gene: TRBV5-4
D gene: -
J gene: TRBJ1-2
CDR3 protein: CASSLVGLGGYTF
CDR3 DNA: TGTGCCAGCAGCTTGGTTGGGTTGGGCGGCTACACCTTC

clone size: -
V gene: TRBV5-1
D gene: -
J gene: TRBJ2-2
CDR3 protein: CASSLGAGGELFF
CDR3 DNA: TGCGCCAGCAGCTTGGGGGCTGGCGGGGAGCTGTTTTTT

clone size: -
V gene: TRBV30
D gene: -
J gene: TRBJ2-3
CDR3 protein: CAWSGRGRTDTQYF
CDR3 DNA: TGTGCCTGGAGTGGGCGGGGGCGCACAGATACGCAGTATTTT

clone size: -
V gene: TRBV6-5
D gene: -
J gene: TRBJ2-7
CDR3 protein: CAIGSEGYEQYF
CDR3 DNA: TGTGCCATCGGATCGGAGGGCTACGAGCAGTACTTC

clone size: few
V gene: TRBV6-5
D gene: -
J gene: TRBJ2-5
CDR3 protein: CASSYSGAETQYF
CDR3 DNA: TGTGCCAGCAGTTACTCAGGGGCAGAGACCCAGTACTTC

clone size: -
V gene: TRBV7-9
D gene: TRBD1
J gene: TRBJ2-5
CDR3 protein: CASSSWTGKETQYF
CDR3 DNA: TGTGCCAGCAGCTCCTGGACAGGGAAGGAGACCCAGTACTTC

clone size: once
V gene: TRBV7-6
D gene: TRBD1
J gene: TRBJ2-7
CDR3 protein: CASSLSGTAYEQYF
CDR3 DNA: TGTGCCAGCAGCCTTTCCGGGACAGCTTACGAGCAGTACTTC

clone size: -
V gene: TRBV7-9
D gene: -
J gene: TRBJ2-5
CDR3 protein: CASSLPLTVQETQYF
CDR3 DNA: TGTGCCAGCAGCTTACCCTTGACAGTCCAAGAGACCCAGTACTTC

clone size: -
V gene: TRBV27
D gene: TRBD1
J gene: TRBJ1-3
CDR3 protein: CASSIHQGALGNTIYF
CDR3 DNA: TGTGCCAGCAGCATTCATCAGGGGGCGCTGGGAAACACCATATATTTT

clone size: few
V gene: TRBV27
D gene: TRBD2
J gene: TRBJ2-1
CDR3 protein: CASTEDWGLAGGRGNEQFF
CDR3 DNA: TGTGCCAGCACCGAAGACTGGGGACTAGCGGGCGGACGCGGGAATGAGCAGTTCTTC

clone size: -
V gene: TRBV4-3
D gene: -
J gene: TRBJ2-6
CDR3 protein: CASSPDMSSGANVLTF
CDR3 DNA: TGCGCCAGCAGCCCAGACATGAGCTCTGGGGCCAACGTCCTGACTTTC

clone size: -
V gene: TRBV28
D gene: -
J gene: TRBJ2-7
CDR3 protein: CASSLPGGEYEQYF
CDR3 DNA: TGTGCCAGCAGCCTCCCGGGGGGCGAGTACGAGCAGTACTTC

clone size: -
V gene: TRBV4-3
D gene: TRBD1
J gene: TRBJ1-1
CDR3 protein: CASSQDPAGGTEAFF
CDR3 DNA: TGCGCCAGCAGCCAAGATCCCGCAGGGGGCACTGAAGCTTTCTTT

clone size: once
V gene: TRBV19
D gene: -
J gene: TRBJ1-1
CDR3 protein: CASHPGMNTEAFF
CDR3 DNA: TGTGCCAGTCACCCGGGGATGAACACTGAAGCTTTCTTT

clone size: -
V gene: TRBV29-1
D gene: TRBD1
J gene: TRBJ2-7
CDR3 protein: CSVSGTGVSYEQYF
CDR3 DNA: TGCAGCGTTTCCGGGACAGGGGTCTCCTACGAGCAGTACTTC

clone size: -
V gene: TRBV27
D gene: -
J gene: TRBJ2-7
CDR3 protein: CASSLVEGGEQYF
CDR3 DNA: TGTGCCAGCAGTTTGGTGGAGGGAGGCGAGCAGTACTTC

clone size: -
V gene: TRBV6-5
D gene: -
J gene: TRBJ1-1
CDR3 protein: CASSSTPGGLNTEAFF
CDR3 DNA: TGTGCCAGCAGTTCCACTCCCGGTGGTCTGAACACTGAAGCTTTCTTT

clone size: -
V gene: TRBV7-2
D gene: TRBD2
J gene: TRBJ2-3
CDR3 protein: CASSPRLAGELGTDTQYF
CDR3 DNA: TGTGCCAGCAGCCCCCGTTTGGCGGGGGAACTGGGGACAGATACGCAGTATTTT

clone size: -
V gene: TRBV30
D gene: -
J gene: TRBJ2-7
CDR3 protein: CAWLRDSQVYEQYF
CDR3 DNA: TGTGCCTGGCTCCGGGACTCCCAGGTCTACGAGCAGTACTTC

clone size: few
V gene: TRBV30
D gene: TRBD1
J gene: TRBJ1-1
CDR3 protein: CAWSGRGRTEAFF
CDR3 DNA: TGTGCCTGGAGTGGTAGGGGGCGTACTGAAGCTTTCTTT

clone size: few
V gene: TRBV7-9
D gene: -
J gene: TRBJ1-4
CDR3 protein: CASSPPGTEKLFF
CDR3 DNA: TGTGCCAGCAGCCCTCCCGGGACAGAAAAACTGTTTTTT